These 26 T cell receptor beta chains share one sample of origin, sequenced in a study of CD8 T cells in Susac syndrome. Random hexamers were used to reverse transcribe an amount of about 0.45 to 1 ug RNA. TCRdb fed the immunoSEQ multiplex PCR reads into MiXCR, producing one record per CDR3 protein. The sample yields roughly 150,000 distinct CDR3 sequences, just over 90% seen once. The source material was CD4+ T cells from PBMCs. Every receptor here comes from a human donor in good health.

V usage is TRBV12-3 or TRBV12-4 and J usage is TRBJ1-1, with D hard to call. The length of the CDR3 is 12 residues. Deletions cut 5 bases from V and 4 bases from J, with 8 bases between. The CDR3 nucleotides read TGTGCCAGCAGTCCCTCCGGCACTGAAGCTTTCTTT. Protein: CASSPSGTEAFF.

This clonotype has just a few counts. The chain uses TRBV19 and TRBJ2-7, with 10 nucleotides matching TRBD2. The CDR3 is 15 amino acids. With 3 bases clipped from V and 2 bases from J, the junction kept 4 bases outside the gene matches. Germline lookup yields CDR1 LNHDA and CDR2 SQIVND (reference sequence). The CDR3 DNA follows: TGTGCCAGTAGTATGACTAGCGGGTTCACCTACGAGCAGTACTTC. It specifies CASSMTSGFTYEQYF.

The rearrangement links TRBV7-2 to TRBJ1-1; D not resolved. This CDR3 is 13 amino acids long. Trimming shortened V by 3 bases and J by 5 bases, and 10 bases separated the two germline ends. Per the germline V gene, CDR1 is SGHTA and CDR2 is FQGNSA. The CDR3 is CASSLGIWTEAFF. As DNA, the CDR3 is TGTGCCAGCAGCTTGGGGATCTGGACTGAAGCTTTCTTT.

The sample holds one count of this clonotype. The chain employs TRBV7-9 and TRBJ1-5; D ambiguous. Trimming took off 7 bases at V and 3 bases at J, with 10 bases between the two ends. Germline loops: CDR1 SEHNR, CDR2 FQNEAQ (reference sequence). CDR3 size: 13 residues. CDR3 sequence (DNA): TGTGCCAGCACCGAGATTACCAATCAGCCCCAGCATTTT. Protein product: CASTEITNQPQHF. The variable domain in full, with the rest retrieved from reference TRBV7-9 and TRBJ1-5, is DTGVSQNPRHKITKRGQNVTFRCDPISEHNRLYWYRQTLGQGPEFLTYFQNEAQLEKSRLLSDRFSAERPKGSFSTLEIQRTEQGDSAMYLCASTEITNQPQHFGDGTRLSIL.

Written as DNA, the CDR3 is TGTGCCAGCACATCCCGAACAGGGAGCTCCTACAATGAGCAGTTCTTC. Its protein is CASTSRTGSSYNEQFF. The chain joins TRBV6-2 or TRBV6-3 to TRBJ2-1, with D perhaps matching TRBD1 (6 bases). Germline V CDR1 and CDR2: MNHEY, SVGEGT. The V gene lost 7 bases and the J gene lost 0 bases, with 16 bases spanning the gap. The CDR3 extends over 16 amino acids.

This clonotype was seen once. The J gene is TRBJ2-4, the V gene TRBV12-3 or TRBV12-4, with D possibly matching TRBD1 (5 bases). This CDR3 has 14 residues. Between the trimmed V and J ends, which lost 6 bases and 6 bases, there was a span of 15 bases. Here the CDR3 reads CASRIMGQGNIQYF. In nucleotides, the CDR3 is TGTGCCAGCAGGATTATGGGGCAGGGAAACATTCAGTACTTC.

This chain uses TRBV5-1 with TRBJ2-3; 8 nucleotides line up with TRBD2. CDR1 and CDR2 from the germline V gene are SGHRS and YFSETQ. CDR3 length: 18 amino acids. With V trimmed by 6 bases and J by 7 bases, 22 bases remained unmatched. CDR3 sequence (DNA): TGCGCCAGCATCCCCGGAGGGGCTAGCGGGCCGAGTAGGAATACGCAGTATTTT. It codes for CASIPGGASGPSRNTQYF.

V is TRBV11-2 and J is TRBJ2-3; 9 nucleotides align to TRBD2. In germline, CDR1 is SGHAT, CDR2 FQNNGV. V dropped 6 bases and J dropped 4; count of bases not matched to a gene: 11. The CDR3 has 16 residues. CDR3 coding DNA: TGTGCCAGCAGGCGCTGGGCGGGAGGGCCGGCAGATACGCAGTATTTT. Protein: CASRRWAGGPADTQYF. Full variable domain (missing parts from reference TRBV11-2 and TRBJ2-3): EAGVAQSPRYKIIEKRQSVAFWCNPISGHATLYWYQQILGQGPKLLIQFQNNGVVDDSQLPKDRFSAERLKGVDSTLKIQPAKLEDSAVYLCASRRWAGGPADTQYFGPGTRLTVL.

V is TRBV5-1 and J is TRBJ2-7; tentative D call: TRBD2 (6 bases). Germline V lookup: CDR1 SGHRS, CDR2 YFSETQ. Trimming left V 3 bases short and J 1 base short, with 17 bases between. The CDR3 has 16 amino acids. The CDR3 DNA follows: TGCGCCAGCAGCTACCTCCCATTGGGGGGTTCCTACGAGCAGTACTTC. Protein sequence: CASSYLPLGGSYEQYF.

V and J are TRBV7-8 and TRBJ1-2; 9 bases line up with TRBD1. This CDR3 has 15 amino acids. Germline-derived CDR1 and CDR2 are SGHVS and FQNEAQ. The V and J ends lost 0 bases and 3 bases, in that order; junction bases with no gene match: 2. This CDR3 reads CASSLADRGHYGYTF. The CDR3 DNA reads TGTGCCAGCAGCTTAGCGGACAGGGGACACTATGGCTACACCTTC.

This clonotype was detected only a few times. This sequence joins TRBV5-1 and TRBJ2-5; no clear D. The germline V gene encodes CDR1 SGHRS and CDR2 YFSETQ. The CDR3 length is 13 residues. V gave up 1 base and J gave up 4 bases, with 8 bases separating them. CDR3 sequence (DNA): TGCGCCAGCAGCTTGCGCTCAGGAGAGACCCAGTACTTC. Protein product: CASSLRSGETQYF.

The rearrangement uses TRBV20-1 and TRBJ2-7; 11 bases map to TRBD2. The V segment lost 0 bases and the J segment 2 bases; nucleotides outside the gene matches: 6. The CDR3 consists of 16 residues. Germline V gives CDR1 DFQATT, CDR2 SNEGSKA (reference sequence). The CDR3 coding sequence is TGCAGTGCTAGAGATCGGGCTAGCGGGAGGCCCTACGAGCAGTACTTC. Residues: CSARDRASGRPYEQYF.

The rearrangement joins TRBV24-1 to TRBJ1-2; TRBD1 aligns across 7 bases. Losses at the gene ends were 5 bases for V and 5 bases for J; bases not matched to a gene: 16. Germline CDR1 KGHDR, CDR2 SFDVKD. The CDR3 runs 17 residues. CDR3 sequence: CATSVTGATRGWYGYTF. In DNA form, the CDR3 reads TGTGCCACCAGTGTTACAGGGGCCACCCGCGGTTGGTATGGCTACACCTTC.

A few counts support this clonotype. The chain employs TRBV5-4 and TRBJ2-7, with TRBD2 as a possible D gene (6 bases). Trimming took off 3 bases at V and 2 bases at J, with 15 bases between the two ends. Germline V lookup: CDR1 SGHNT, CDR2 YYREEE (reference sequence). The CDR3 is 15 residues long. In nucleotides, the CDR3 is TGTGCCAGCAGCTCGTATGGGGACTGGACCTACGAGCAGTACTTC. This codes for CASSSYGDWTYEQYF.

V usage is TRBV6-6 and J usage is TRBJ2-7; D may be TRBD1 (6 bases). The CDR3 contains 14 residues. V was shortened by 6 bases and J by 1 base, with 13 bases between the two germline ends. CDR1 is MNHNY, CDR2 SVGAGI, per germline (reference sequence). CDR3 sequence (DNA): TGTGCCAGCAGAGGCTCAGGGGTTTCCTACGAGCAGTACTTC. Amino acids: CASRGSGVSYEQYF.

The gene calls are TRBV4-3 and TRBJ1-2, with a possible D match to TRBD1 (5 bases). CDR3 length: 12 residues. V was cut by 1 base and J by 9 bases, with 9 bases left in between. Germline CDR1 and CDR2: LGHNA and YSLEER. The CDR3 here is CASSQGGGSYTF. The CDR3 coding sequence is TGCGCCAGCAGCCAAGGGGGGGGGAGCTACACCTTC.

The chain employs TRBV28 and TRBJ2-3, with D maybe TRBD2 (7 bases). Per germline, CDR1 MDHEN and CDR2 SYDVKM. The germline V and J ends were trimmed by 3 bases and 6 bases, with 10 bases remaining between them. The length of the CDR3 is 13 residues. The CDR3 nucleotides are TGTGCCAGCAGTTTGGGGGGGCCGGATACGCAGTATTTT. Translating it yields CASSLGGPDTQYF.

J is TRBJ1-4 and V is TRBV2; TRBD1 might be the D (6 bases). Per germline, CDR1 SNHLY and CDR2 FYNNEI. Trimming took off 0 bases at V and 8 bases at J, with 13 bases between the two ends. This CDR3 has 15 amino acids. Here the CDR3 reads CASSEATGAWEKLFF. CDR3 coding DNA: TGTGCCAGCAGTGAAGCGACGGGGGCCTGGGAAAAACTGTTTTTT.

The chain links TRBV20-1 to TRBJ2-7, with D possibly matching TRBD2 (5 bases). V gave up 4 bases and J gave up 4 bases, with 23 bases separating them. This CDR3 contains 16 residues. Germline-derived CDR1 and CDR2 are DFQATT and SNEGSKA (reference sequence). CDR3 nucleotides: TGCAGTGCTACCCCCTTTGGGAGTGGGGTATTTTACGAGCAGTACTTC. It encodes CSATPFGSGVFYEQYF.

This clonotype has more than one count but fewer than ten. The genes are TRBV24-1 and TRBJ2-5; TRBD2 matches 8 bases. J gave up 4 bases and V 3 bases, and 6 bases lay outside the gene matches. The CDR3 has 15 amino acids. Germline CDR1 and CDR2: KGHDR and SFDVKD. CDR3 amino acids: CATSDAAGGRETQYF. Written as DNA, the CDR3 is TGTGCCACCAGTGATGCGGCGGGGGGCCGAGAGACCCAGTACTTC.

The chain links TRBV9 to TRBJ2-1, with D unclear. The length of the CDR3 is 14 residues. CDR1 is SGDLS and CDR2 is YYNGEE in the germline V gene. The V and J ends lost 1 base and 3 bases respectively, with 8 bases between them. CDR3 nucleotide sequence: TGTGCCAGCAGCGTAAGCCCCAGCTACAATGAGCAGTTCTTC. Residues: CASSVSPSYNEQFF.

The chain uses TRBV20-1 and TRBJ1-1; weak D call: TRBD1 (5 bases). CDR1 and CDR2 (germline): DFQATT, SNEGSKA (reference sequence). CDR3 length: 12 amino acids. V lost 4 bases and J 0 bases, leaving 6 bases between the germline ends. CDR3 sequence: CSAKGVNTEAFF. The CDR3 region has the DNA TGCAGTGCTAAAGGGGTGAACACTGAAGCTTTCTTT.

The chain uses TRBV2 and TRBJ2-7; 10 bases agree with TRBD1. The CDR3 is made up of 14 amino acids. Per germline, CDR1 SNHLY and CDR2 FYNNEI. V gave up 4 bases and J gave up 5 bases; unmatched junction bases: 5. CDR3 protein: CASSARQGADEQYF. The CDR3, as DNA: TGTGCCAGCAGTGCACGACAGGGGGCCGACGAGCAGTACTTC.

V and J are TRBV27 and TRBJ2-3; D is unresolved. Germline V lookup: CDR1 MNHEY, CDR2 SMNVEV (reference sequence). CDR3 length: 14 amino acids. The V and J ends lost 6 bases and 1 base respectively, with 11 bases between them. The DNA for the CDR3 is TGTGCCAGCAGCTCGGACGGCCGCACAGATACGCAGTATTTT. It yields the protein CASSSDGRTDTQYF.

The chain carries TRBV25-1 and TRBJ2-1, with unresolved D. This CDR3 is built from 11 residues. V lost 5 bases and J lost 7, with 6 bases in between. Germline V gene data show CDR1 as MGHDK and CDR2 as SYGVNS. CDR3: CASSQSNEQFF. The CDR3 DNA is TGTGCCAGCAGTCAGTCAAATGAGCAGTTCTTC.

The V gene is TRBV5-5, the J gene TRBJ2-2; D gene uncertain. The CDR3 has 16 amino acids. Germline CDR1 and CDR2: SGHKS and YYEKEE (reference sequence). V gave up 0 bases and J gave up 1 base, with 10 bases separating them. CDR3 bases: TGTGCCAGCAGCTTGGAAGGGATGCAGAACACCGGGGAGCTGTTTTTT. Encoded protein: CASSLEGMQNTGELFF.